This T cell receptor (beta chain) was observed in a study of blood T cell repertoires in COVID-19 (TCRdb year 2020). Background for the entire study: Recovered participants in ImmuneRACE Cohort 3 were defined by two consecutive negative NP/OP PCR tests, clearance by a healthcare professional, or resolution of symptoms. The samples were drawn from two sources: the first 160 participants of the ongoing ImmuneRACE study, and fewer than 1,500 subjects contributed by 6 global collaborators. HLA class I and class II types, where available, came from metadata supplied by the sample provider rather than from assay-based typing. Samples from collaborators originated in the United States, Italy and Spain and spanned both the acute and convalescent phases of COVID-19. A freely available public database, intended as a resource for researchers studying the immune response to SARS-CoV-2, is where the repertoires were released. The prospective study material was composed of cDNA or gDNA derived from T cells, B-cell-depleted T cells, or PBMCs. Deeply sampled blood TCRbeta repertoires from subjects exposed to, actively infected with, or recovered from COVID-19 were included in the dataset. Nearly every sample came with metadata listing a de-identified subject ID, COVID-19 status, age in years and sex. The research as a whole found: Clinical and demographic metadata were provided uncurated, with the amount varying by source and participant.

Enrolling through a virtual design, the prospective study's participants ranged in age from roughly 18 to 95 years and lived across about two dozen United States geographic areas. Cohort assignment in the prospective study relied on participant-reported clinical history from a screening survey and a study questionnaire. In the prospective study, whole blood, serum and a nasopharyngeal or oropharyngeal swab were collected from each participant by mobile phlebotomists. Prospective study participants could optionally give additional blood draws and questionnaires over a roughly 2-month period. Blood samples from the prospective study were shipped frozen or at room temperature prior to DNA extraction. TCRbeta CDR3 regions were amplified from genomic DNA by means of the immunoSEQ Assay, a bias-controlled multiplex PCR. The published analysis was carried out like this. The number of nucleated cells in each sample was estimated by amplification of reference gene primers within the assay. Sequence reads were collapsed and filtered to measure the absolute abundance of every unique TCRbeta CDR3 rearrangement. For each sample, productive Simpson clonality was calculated as the square root of Simpson's diversity index across productive rearrangements. Entries here come from immuneACCESS through TCRdb and include only in-frame sequences with V and J called. Some clones fail to appear in such tables; in the studies checked, an unresolved V gene covers under half of the shortfall, and the cause of the remainder is unknown. V, J and clone size reflect that table, while D and trimming were determined from the DNA. The sample table lists a few hundred thousand clones, about 90% of them with a count of one. Together, the top ten hold over 3% of the sample.

The junction shows trimming of 4 bases on V and 4 bases on J, and the gene matches do not reach 11 bases of it. Taken from the germline V gene, the CDR1 and CDR2 loops are MDHEN and SYDVKM. From its cysteine to its phenylalanine, the CDR3 spans 16 amino acids. Of the read, only the CDR3 DNA is kept; its 48 bases are in frame from base 1. Comments on this clone: The target of this receptor is not known. Within one base of it there is no much larger clone, and no base qualities were kept.

This receptor was identified in a woman aged 50 to 65 in a cohort exposed to, infected with or recovered from COVID-19 (not recorded which). Recombination connected TRBV28 to TRBJ2-5; the junction holds 8 bases that match TRBD1. Sequenced sample: PBMCs or T cells enriched from blood (not recorded which). The bases read TGTGCCAGCAGTTCCCGGGGGTCAGGGGGCAGAGAGACCCAGTACTTC. It is translated as CASSSRGSGGRETQYF.